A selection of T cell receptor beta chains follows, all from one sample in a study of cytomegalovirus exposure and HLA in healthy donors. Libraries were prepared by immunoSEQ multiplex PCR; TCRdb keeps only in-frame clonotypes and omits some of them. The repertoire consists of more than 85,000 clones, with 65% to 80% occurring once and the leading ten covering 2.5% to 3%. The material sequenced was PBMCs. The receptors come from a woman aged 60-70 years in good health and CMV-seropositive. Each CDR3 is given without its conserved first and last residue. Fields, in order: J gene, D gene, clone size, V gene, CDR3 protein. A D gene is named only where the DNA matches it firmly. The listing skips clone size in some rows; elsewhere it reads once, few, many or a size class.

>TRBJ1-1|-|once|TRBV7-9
SSSLGGTEAF
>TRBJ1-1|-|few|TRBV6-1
ASSALQWSEAF
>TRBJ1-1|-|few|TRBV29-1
SVVRTDTEAF
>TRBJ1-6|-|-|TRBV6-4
ASRQGVGSNSPLH
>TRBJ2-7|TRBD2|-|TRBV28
ASSFRLAGVQY
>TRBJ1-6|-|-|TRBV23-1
ASSQVVARSPLH
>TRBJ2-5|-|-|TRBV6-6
ASRILENLETQY
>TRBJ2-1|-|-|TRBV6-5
AAAPVSSYNEQF
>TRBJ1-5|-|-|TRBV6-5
ASSYSFFQDQPQH
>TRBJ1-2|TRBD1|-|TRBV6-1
ASSEDRGTTYFYGYT
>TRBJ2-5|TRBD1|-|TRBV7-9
ASSSYRLQGYETQY
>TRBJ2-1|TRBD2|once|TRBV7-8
ASSLWEGSYNEQF
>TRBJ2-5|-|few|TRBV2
ASSELETQY
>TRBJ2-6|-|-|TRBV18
ASSPQNLQGYGANVLT
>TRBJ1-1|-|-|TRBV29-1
SVRRQENTEAF
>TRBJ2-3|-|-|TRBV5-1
ASSLAGQPSDTQY
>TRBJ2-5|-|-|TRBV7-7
ASSPTSRIETQY
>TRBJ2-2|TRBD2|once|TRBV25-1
ASSESPGRGNTGELF
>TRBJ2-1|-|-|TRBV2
ASSVASFSDEQF
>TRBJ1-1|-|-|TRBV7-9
ASSLGGLGDTEAF
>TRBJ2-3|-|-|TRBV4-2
ASSPDWTGGYTQY
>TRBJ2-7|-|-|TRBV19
ASSIQGGYEQY
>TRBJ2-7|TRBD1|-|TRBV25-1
ASSPNLGTGENEQY
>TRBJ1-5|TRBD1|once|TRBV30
AWSIRTGDQPQH
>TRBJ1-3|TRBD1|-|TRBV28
ASSQTGATSGNTIY
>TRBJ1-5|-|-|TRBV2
ASSESQPQH
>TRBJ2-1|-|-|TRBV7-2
ASSLWPHRGDYNEQL
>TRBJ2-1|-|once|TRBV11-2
ASSPRGGGRYNEQF
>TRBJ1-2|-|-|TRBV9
ASSVDWGTGGASYT
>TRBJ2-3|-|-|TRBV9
ASRGIGQTTDTQY
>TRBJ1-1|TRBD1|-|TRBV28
ASSSGQGDTEAF
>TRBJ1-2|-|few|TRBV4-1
ASSQTRTDLYGYT
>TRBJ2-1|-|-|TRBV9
ASSVLSSYNEQF
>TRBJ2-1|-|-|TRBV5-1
ASSTGYNEQF
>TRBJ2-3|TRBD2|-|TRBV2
ASSRLAGDTDTQY
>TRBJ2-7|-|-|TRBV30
AWSDQPGEQY
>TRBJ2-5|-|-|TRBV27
ASSLQGWETQY